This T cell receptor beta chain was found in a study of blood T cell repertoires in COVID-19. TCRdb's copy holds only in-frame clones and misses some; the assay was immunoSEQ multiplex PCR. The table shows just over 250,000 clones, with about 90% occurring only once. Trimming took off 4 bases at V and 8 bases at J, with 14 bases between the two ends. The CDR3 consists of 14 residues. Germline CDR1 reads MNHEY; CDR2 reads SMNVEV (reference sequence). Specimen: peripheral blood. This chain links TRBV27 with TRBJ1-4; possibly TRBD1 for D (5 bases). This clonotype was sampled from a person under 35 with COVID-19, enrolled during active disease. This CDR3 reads CASSSRGIGEKLFF. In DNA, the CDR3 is TGTGCCAGCAGTTCACGGGGGATTGGGGAAAAACTGTTTTTT. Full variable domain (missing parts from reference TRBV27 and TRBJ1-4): EAQVTQNPRYLITVTGKKLTVTCSQNMNHEYMSWYRQDPGLGLRQIYYSMNVEVTDKGDVPEGYKVSRKEKRNFPLILESPSPNQTSLYFCASSSRGIGEKLFFGSGTQLSVL.